The clone carrying this T cell receptor beta chain occurred a few times. Within the sample, other DNA sequences also encode this same CDR3. The source of the sample is a study of blood T cell repertoires in COVID-19. The CDR3 totals 14 residues. Germline V gene data show CDR1 as SGHVS and CDR2 as FQNEAQ. Trimming took off 2 bases at V and 1 base at J, with 7 bases between the two ends. Measured with immunoSEQ multiplex PCR; TCRdb has only the in-frame clones, and not every one. Counted here are over 95,000 clones, around nine tenths occurring once; the ten biggest clones make up 6.5% to 10%. This rearrangement joins TRBV7-8 to TRBJ2-3, with D hard to call. The receptor comes from a woman in her 70s who had recovered from COVID-19. Sequencing used peripheral blood. CDR3 sequence (DNA): TGTGCCAGCAGCTTATCGTCAGGCACAGATACGCAGTATTTT. It specifies CASSLSSGTDTQYF.